A single sample is the source of the 17 T cell receptor beta chains below, sequenced in a study of T cells in Graves' hyperthyroidism and ophthalmopathy. RNA transcripts yielded amplified TCR beta CDR3 regions. The TCR CDR3 was amplified in a first-round RT-PCR using the HTBI primer set. One entry per CDR3 protein results from TCRdb running MiXCR on the multiplex PCR reads. The profile shows a few hundred thousand distinct CDR3 sequences, around 21% of them singletons. The sequenced sample consisted of blood. The origin of the receptors is a man aged 18 to 30 with Graves' hyperthyroidism.

The chain employs TRBV2 and TRBJ1-2; D gene uncertain. The germline V gene encodes CDR1 SNHLY and CDR2 FYNNEI. The CDR3 consists of 12 residues. Trimming took 0 bases from V and 9 from J, leaving 8 bases between them. CDR3 residues: CASSEARWSYTF. For the CDR3, the DNA is TGTGCCAGCAGTGAAGCACGATGGAGCTACACCTTC.

As regards this clonotype: This clone may be a read error of a much larger clone one base away. The chain joins TRBV6-5 to TRBJ2-5, with D possibly matching TRBD2 (6 bases). The CDR3 consists of 18 residues. The V gene's germline CDR1 is MNHEY and CDR2 SVGAGI. V lost 2 bases, J lost 7 bases, and 26 bases lay in between. The DNA of the CDR3 is TGTGCCAGCAGTTACGAGTATTGGGCTGGCGGGGCCCGGGGGACCCAGTACTTC. As protein: CASSYEYWAGGARGTQYF.

This clonotype was observed a few times. This could be a read error, since a much larger clone is one nucleotide away. The rearrangement links TRBV12-3 or TRBV12-4 to TRBJ2-5; D might be TRBD1 (5 bases). This CDR3 spans 14 amino acids. The CDR3 coding sequence is TGTGCCAGCAGGCAGGGCGTCCTTTTGGAGACCAAGTACTTC. The encoded protein is CASRQGVLLETKYF.

In its sample, this clonotype was seen a few times. V is TRBV27 and J is TRBJ2-7, with TRBD2 matching 9 bases. Trimming cost V 6 bases and J 3 bases; bases outside gene matches: 9. This CDR3 has 15 amino acids. Germline V CDR1 and CDR2: MNHEY, SMNVEV (reference sequence). CDR3 sequence (DNA): TGTGCCAGCAGCCGATTCTATAGCGGGAGCTACGAGCAGTACTTC. Amino acids: CASSRFYSGSYEQYF.

This clonotype came up many times. CDR3 DNA sequence: TGTGCCAGCAGCCGGGTGGCCGCGACAACCTTAAACACTGAAGCTTTCTTT. As protein: CASSRVAATTLNTEAFF. J is TRBJ1-1 and V is TRBV11-1; D uncertain. Germline V gene data show CDR1 as SGHAT and CDR2 as FQDESV (reference sequence). V dropped 5 bases and J dropped 2 bases, with 21 bases sitting between them. The CDR3 is 17 amino acids.

This clonotype was detected many times. The rearrangement joins TRBV29-1 to TRBJ2-6; tentatively, D is TRBD2 (5 bases). Germline lookup yields CDR1 SQVTM and CDR2 ANQGSEA. Trimming removed 4 bases at V and 4 bases at J, with 11 bases between. CDR3 length: 14 amino acids. In DNA, the CDR3 is TGCAGCGTTGCGCCCCGACTAGGGGCCAACGTCCTGACTTTC. It yields the protein CSVAPRLGANVLTF. The whole variable domain, remainder taken from reference TRBV29-1 and TRBJ2-6, is SAVISQKPSRDICQRGTSLTIQCQVDSQVTMMFWYRQQPGQSLTLIATANQGSEATYESGFVIDKFPISRPNLTFSTLTVSNMSPEDSSIYLCSVAPRLGANVLTFGAGSRLTVL.

The table lists this clonotype with many counts. The J gene is TRBJ2-7, the V gene TRBV28; D call uncertain. The CDR3 totals 13 residues. V was clipped by 3 bases and J by 5 bases, with 11 bases between them. Germline V gives CDR1 MDHEN, CDR2 SYDVKM. The CDR3 loop reads CASSFGEADEQYF. In nucleotides, the CDR3 is TGTGCCAGCAGTTTTGGTGAGGCGGACGAGCAGTACTTC.

This clonotype was recorded once. A read error may account for a junction end that differs from germline. CDR3 in DNA: TGTGCCAGTAGTATAATGGATTATAGCACTCAGCCCCAGCATTTT. This sequence encodes CASSIMDYSTQPQHF. The chain recombines TRBV19 with TRBJ1-5; D ambiguous. CDR3 length: 15 amino acids. Germline CDR1 reads LNHDA; CDR2 reads SQIVND (reference sequence). The whole variable domain, remainder taken from reference TRBV19 and TRBJ1-5, is DGGITQSPKYLFRKEGQNVTLSCEQNLNHDAMYWYRQDPGQGLRLIYYSQIVNDFQKGDIAEGYSVSREKKESFPLTVTSAQKNPTAFYLCASSIMDYSTQPQHFGDGTRLSIL.

The table lists this clonotype with many counts. J is TRBJ1-5 and V is TRBV2; unclear D gene. The CDR3 is 15 residues long. The V end lost 2 bases, the J end lost 6 bases, and 14 bases lay between the germline ends. Germline-derived CDR1 and CDR2 are SNHLY and FYNNEI. The CDR3 reads CASSERLALSQPQHF. For the CDR3, the DNA is TGTGCCAGCAGTGAACGGCTTGCCCTAAGTCAGCCCCAGCATTTT.

This clonotype was detected ten times or more. At one of its ends the junction is not consistent with the germline gene, which may arise from a read error. This sequence joins TRBV18 and TRBJ2-5; D is ambiguous. The CDR3 is 13 amino acids. Germline lookup yields CDR1 KGHSH and CDR2 LQKENI. The CDR3 sequence: CASSPPNTETQYF. Written as DNA, the CDR3 is TGTGCCAGTTCACCACCGAACACTGAGACCCAGTACTTC.

This clonotype was counted ten times or more. V gene TRBV12-3 or TRBV12-4 combines with J gene TRBJ1-1; D gene ambiguous. V shed 6 bases and J shed 1 base, with 18 bases lying between them. This CDR3 is built from 16 residues. CDR3 sequence: CASSQSTNGGNTEAFF. In DNA, the CDR3 is TGTGCCAGCAGCCAATCTACAAACGGAGGGAACACTGAAGCTTTCTTT.

This clonotype was counted many times. This rearrangement joins TRBV29-1 to TRBJ2-5; D possibly corresponds to TRBD2 (6 bases). The ends were cut back, 0 bases at V and 2 bases at J, with 19 bases in the middle. The germline CDR1 and CDR2 sequences are SQVTM and ANQGSEA. This CDR3 has 17 amino acids. The CDR3 here is CSVEDLLRRGEQETQYF. The CDR3 DNA reads as TGCAGCGTTGAAGATCTTCTCAGGCGGGGAGAACAAGAGACCCAGTACTTC.

The chain joins TRBV28 to TRBJ1-1; 8 bases line up with TRBD1. CDR3 length: 14 amino acids. Germline V lookup: CDR1 MDHEN, CDR2 SYDVKM. The J segment lost 10 bases and the V segment lost 6 bases, leaving 13 bases of the junction unmatched. The CDR3 loop is CASSPGGYLNRAFF. The CDR3 coding sequence is TGTGCCAGCAGCCCAGGGGGCTACTTGAACAGAGCTTTCTTT. Using reference TRBV28 and TRBJ1-1 for the parts outside the CDR3, the full variable domain is DVKVTQSSRYLVKRTGEKVFLECVQDMDHENMFWYRQDPGLGLRLIYFSYDVKMKEKGDIPEGYSVSREKKERFSLILESASTNQTSMYLCASSPGGYLNRAFFGQGTRLTVV.

Ten or more counts support this clonotype. V gene TRBV15 combines with J gene TRBJ1-5; no definite D call. This CDR3 is built from 15 residues. V was clipped by 4 bases and J by 1 base, with 11 bases between them. CDR1 and CDR2 from the germline V gene are LNHNV and YYDKDF (reference sequence). DNA of the CDR3: TGTGCCACCAGCATACGGGCCCGAAGCAATCAGCCCCAGCATTTT. Amino acids: CATSIRARSNQPQHF.

This clonotype appeared a few times. The junction departs from the called germline gene at one end, perhaps through a read error. This rearrangement joins TRBV7-6 to TRBJ2-4; possibly TRBD2 for D (5 bases). The CDR3 is 13 amino acids. Germline-derived CDR1 and CDR2 are SGHVS and FNYEAQ. The CDR3 region is CASSLGERYIKYF. The CDR3 bases are TGTGCCAGCAGCTTAGGGGAGAGGTACATTAAGTACTTC.

Turning to this clonotype: A junction end diverges from the germline sequence, so it may reflect a read error. J is TRBJ2-7 and V is TRBV28; TRBD1 might be the D (6 bases). Germline loops: CDR1 MDHEN, CDR2 SYDVKM. This CDR3 spans 15 amino acids. The DNA of the CDR3 is TGTGCCAGCAGAACTTTGGCTGCCAGGGGATACGAGCAGCACTTC. It specifies CASRTLAARGYEQHF.

This clonotype was recorded at least ten times. The J gene is TRBJ2-6, the V gene TRBV6-2 or TRBV6-3; TRBD1 agrees at 9 bases. Germline assignment: CDR1 MNHEY and CDR2 SVGEGT. Losses at the gene ends were 1 base for V and 0 bases for J; bases not matched to a gene: 7. The CDR3 consists of 19 residues. DNA for the CDR3: TGTGCCAGCAGTTACTTACCGGGACAGGGCCTCTCTGGGGCCAACGTCCTGACTTTC. Amino acid sequence: CASSYLPGQGLSGANVLTF.